The 24 T cell receptor beta chains below come from one sample, sequenced in a study of T cell repertoires in cytomegalovirus infection. TCRdb redid the calling of the reads with MiXCR, one entry per CDR3 protein. The sample comprises approximately 490,000 distinct CDR3 sequences, about 11% of which are singletons, and roughly a tenth rests with the top ten. The sequenced sample consisted of PBMCs. Receptors originate from a human donor in good health (CMV status not recorded). Some clones in this sample may be carry-over from other donors' samples.

The gene calls are TRBV6-2 or TRBV6-3 and TRBJ1-1; D gene unclear. CDR3 length equals 15 residues. Trimming shortened V by 6 bases and J by 7 bases, and 21 bases separated the two germline ends. The germline V gene has CDR1 MNHEY and CDR2 SVGEGT. The CDR3 coding sequence is TGTGCCAGCAGACTCGCTGGAGGGATACGGGGTGAAGCTTTCTTT. Its protein product is CASRLAGGIRGEAFF.

This clonotype was recorded many times. The rearrangement uses TRBV6-5 and TRBJ1-4; D gene unclear. The CDR3 loop spans 17 amino acids. Germline lookup yields CDR1 MNHEY and CDR2 SVGAGI. Trimming left V 2 bases short and J 0 bases short, with 13 bases between. The chain's CDR3 is CASSYRARSPTNEKLFF. CDR3 DNA: TGTGCCAGCAGTTACCGAGCTAGATCCCCAACTAATGAAAAACTGTTTTTT.

This clonotype was seen repeatedly, ten times or more. This rearrangement joins TRBV12-3 or TRBV12-4 to TRBJ2-1, with D perhaps given as TRBD1 or TRBD2 (6 bases each). V lost 10 bases and J lost 5, with 21 bases in between. This CDR3 comprises 15 residues. The CDR3 DNA follows: TGTGCCACCCTTTTTGGGGGGCCGGGGAACAATGAGCAGTTCTTC. Protein product: CATLFGGPGNNEQFF.

The chain combines TRBV13 with TRBJ1-6; D remains unclear. Trimming pared 3 bases from V and 5 bases from J, leaving 5 bases between. The CDR3 spans 13 residues. The germline CDR1 and CDR2 sequences are PRHDT and FYEKMQ (reference sequence). Here the CDR3 DNA reads TGTGCCAGCAGCTTCACTGATAATTCACCCCTCCACTTT. Translated: CASSFTDNSPLHF.

Ten or more counts support this clonotype. This chain joins TRBV27 and TRBJ2-7, with D perhaps matching TRBD1 (6 bases). This CDR3 comprises 13 residues. V was shortened by 5 bases and J by 2 bases, with 10 bases between the two germline ends. The germline CDR1 and CDR2 sequences are MNHEY and SMNVEV (reference sequence). The CDR3 DNA sequence: TGTGCCAGCAGTGTGGGACAAACCTACGAGCAGTACTTC. Translating gives CASSVGQTYEQYF.

This clonotype appeared many times. The chain couples TRBV29-1 to TRBJ2-1, with a possible D match to TRBD1 (6 bases). Germline CDR1 and CDR2: SQVTM and ANQGSEA. CDR3 length: 12 residues. V lost 7 bases to trimming and J lost 7 bases, with 14 bases between them. CDR3 sequence: CSAKGEKNEQFF. In DNA form, the CDR3 reads TGCAGCGCTAAGGGGGAGAAGAATGAGCAGTTCTTC.

This clonotype was seen just once. This sequence may be a read error, since a much larger clone differs from it by one base. This chain uses TRBV20-1 with TRBJ2-3, with 7 bases fitting TRBD2. Trimming removed 6 bases from V and 6 bases from J; junction bases left unmatched: 12. The CDR3 covers 14 residues. Germline CDR1 is DFQATT and CDR2 is SNEGSKA (reference sequence). The chain's CDR3 is CSAKDGGCIDTQYF. In DNA form, the CDR3 reads TGCAGTGCCAAAGACGGGGGGTGCATTGATACGCAGTATTTT.

This clonotype was detected ten times or more. The rearrangement links TRBV2 to TRBJ1-1; D is ambiguous. There are 14 residues in the CDR3. Trimming shortened V by 2 bases and J by 0 bases, and 7 bases separated the two germline ends. Germline lookup yields CDR1 SNHLY and CDR2 FYNNEI. In nucleotides, the CDR3 is TGTGCCAGCAGTGAAAGGGCCCTGAACACTGAAGCTTTCTTT. As protein: CASSERALNTEAFF. Full variable domain (outside the CDR3, taken from reference TRBV2 and TRBJ1-1): EPEVTQTPSHQVTQMGQEVILRCVPISNHLYFYWYRQILGQKVEFLVSFYNNEISEKSEIFDDQFSVERPDGSNFTLKIRSTKLEDSAMYFCASSERALNTEAFFGQGTRLTVV.

This clonotype has more than one count but fewer than ten. This chain links TRBV12-3 or TRBV12-4 with TRBJ2-5; D remains ambiguous. The CDR3 runs 13 residues. V was cut by 5 bases and J by 5 bases, with 12 bases left in between. CDR3 region: CASSTSGRETQYF. The CDR3 nucleotides read TGTGCCAGCAGTACCTCGGGTCGGGAGACCCAGTACTTC.

This clonotype has a count of ten or more. This chain links TRBV24-1 with TRBJ2-2; no firm D call. The CDR3 spans 14 residues. V lost 5 bases to trimming and J lost 5 bases, with 11 bases between them. Germline CDR1 KGHDR, CDR2 SFDVKD. CDR3 coding DNA: TGTGCCACCAGTGGACCGGACGCAACCGGGGAGCTGTTTTTT. Its protein is CATSGPDATGELFF.

The genes are TRBV5-1 and TRBJ1-1, with TRBD1 identical over 7 bases. This CDR3 contains 15 residues. CDR1 is SGHRS and CDR2 is YFSETQ in the germline V gene. J gave up 1 base and V 0 bases, and 3 bases lay outside the gene matches. CDR3: CASSLDRGANTEAFF. Written as DNA, the CDR3 is TGCGCCAGCAGCTTGGACAGGGGAGCGAACACTGAAGCTTTCTTT.

This clonotype was observed many times. The genes are TRBV6-2 or TRBV6-3 and TRBJ2-1; the match to TRBD2 covers 10 bases. Trimming at V came to 7 bases and at J to 0 bases, leaving 6 bases not matched to a gene. Germline-derived CDR1 and CDR2 are MNHEY and SVGEGT. The CDR3 is made up of 16 amino acids. The CDR3 DNA reads TGTGCCAGCAAAATGGAGCGGGGGGGCTCCTACAATGAGCAGTTCTTC. Residues: CASKMERGGSYNEQFF.

This clonotype showed up many times. J is TRBJ2-7 and V is TRBV7-2, with 8 nucleotides matching TRBD2. The CDR3 length is 16 residues. J gave up 5 bases and V 0 bases, and 9 bases lay outside the gene matches. Germline-derived CDR1 and CDR2 are SGHTA and FQGNSA. The CDR3: CASSLAYGRVQNEQYF. The CDR3 DNA sequence: TGTGCCAGCAGCTTAGCTTACGGGAGGGTCCAAAACGAGCAGTACTTC.

The V and J genes are TRBV9 and TRBJ2-6; D remains unclear. Germline-derived CDR1 and CDR2 are SGDLS and YYNGEE. Trimming took 4 bases from V and 3 from J, leaving 5 bases between them. The CDR3 is 13 amino acids. Here the CDR3 reads CASSFHGANVLTF. CDR3 in DNA: TGTGCCAGCAGCTTCCATGGGGCCAACGTCCTGACTTTC.

In its sample, this clonotype was seen many times. J is TRBJ2-1 and V is TRBV7-9; TRBD2 agrees at 12 bases. This CDR3 region has 15 residues. Per the germline V gene, CDR1 is SEHNR and CDR2 is FQNEAQ (reference sequence). The ends lost 4 bases at V and 12 bases at J; junction bases unmatched: 10. For the CDR3, the DNA is TGTGCCAGCAGCTCCGGACTAGCGGGACGTTCTTGGCAGTTCTTC. Translating it yields CASSSGLAGRSWQFF.

With regard to this clonotype: One junction end disagrees with the germline gene, perhaps due to a read error. The chain is built from TRBV7-7 and TRBJ1-1; D not certain. The CDR3 is 13 residues long. Germline CDR1 and CDR2: SSHAT and FNYEAQ (reference sequence). The CDR3: CASSQTGSTEAFF. Here the CDR3 DNA reads TGTGCTAGCAGCCAGACCGGGTCCACTGAAGCTTTCTTT.

In its sample, this clonotype was seen many times. The chain links TRBV9 to TRBJ1-1; the D gene is possibly TRBD1 (5 bases). Germline V lookup: CDR1 SGDLS, CDR2 YYNGEE. The length of the CDR3 is 13 residues. V was shortened by 3 bases and J by 8 bases, with 14 bases between the two germline ends. The CDR3 region is CASSADGTQEAFF. The CDR3 DNA reads as TGTGCCAGCAGCGCCGACGGGACCCAGGAAGCTTTCTTT.

This clonotype was counted a few times. The chain links TRBV20-1 to TRBJ1-2; D gene unclear. Germline values: CDR1 DFQATT, CDR2 SNEGSKA (reference sequence). The V and J ends lost 6 bases and 2 bases respectively, with 13 bases between them. The length of the CDR3 is 13 residues. CDR3 protein: CSALAESNYGYTF. In DNA, the CDR3 is TGCAGTGCCTTGGCGGAATCAAACTATGGCTACACCTTC.

This clonotype was observed many times. The chain links TRBV28 to TRBJ2-1; D is unclear. Trimming stripped 3 bases from V and 8 bases from J, with 14 bases between. Germline-derived CDR1 and CDR2 are MDHEN and SYDVKM. The CDR3 runs 14 residues. CDR3 DNA: TGTGCCAGCAGTTTTATGAGAGGTGTCTATGAGCAGTTCTTC. Protein: CASSFMRGVYEQFF.

This clonotype was seen repeatedly, ten times or more. The chain is built from TRBV7-8 and TRBJ1-1; no definite D call. The germline V gene has CDR1 SGHVS and CDR2 FQNEAQ. The CDR3 consists of 14 residues. Trimming pared 4 bases from V and 3 bases from J, leaving 12 bases between. The CDR3 DNA sequence: TGTGCCAGCAGCTCTGAGGAGGAGGACACTGAAGCTTTCTTT. The encoded protein is CASSSEEEDTEAFF.

This clonotype was counted ten times or more. The rearrangement uses TRBV6-6 and TRBJ2-7, with 11 positions matching TRBD2. This CDR3 is 18 amino acids long. Trimming removed 2 bases from V and 3 bases from J; junction bases left unmatched: 12. Germline lookup yields CDR1 MNHNY and CDR2 SVGAGI (reference sequence). As DNA, the CDR3 is TGTGCCAGCAGTTACAGCCTAGCGGGAGGTACGGCAAGCTACGAGCAGTACTTC. Its translation: CASSYSLAGGTASYEQYF.

This rearrangement joins TRBV7-9 to TRBJ1-5; 9 positions match TRBD1. The CDR3 totals 16 residues. Germline CDR1 reads SEHNR; CDR2 reads FQNEAQ (reference sequence). With V trimmed by 2 bases and J by 5 bases, 7 bases remained unmatched. DNA for the CDR3: TGTGCCAGCAGCTTATCTGACAGGGGGACAGATCAGCCCCAGCATTTT. This encodes CASSLSDRGTDQPQHF.

Ten or more counts support this clonotype. The chain joins TRBV12-3 or TRBV12-4 to TRBJ2-1; 8 nucleotides agree with TRBD1. V gave up 5 bases and J gave up 8 bases; unmatched junction bases: 2. This CDR3 has 12 residues. CDR3 loop: CASSDRGDEQFF. The CDR3, as DNA: TGTGCCAGCAGTGACAGGGGCGATGAGCAGTTCTTC.

The gene calls are TRBV7-9 and TRBJ1-1; D is ambiguous. CDR1 and CDR2 from the germline V gene are SEHNR and FQNEAQ (reference sequence). Deletions cut 2 bases from V and 0 bases from J, with 7 bases between. This CDR3 region has 14 residues. Written as DNA, the CDR3 is TGTGCCAGCAGCTTAAAGGTGGTGAACACTGAAGCTTTCTTT. Encoded protein: CASSLKVVNTEAFF.